These 11 T cell receptor beta chains were sequenced from one sample in a study of PD-L1 blockade in urothelial cancer. Time point of the sample: peripheral blood 6 weeks after treatment start. Sequenced by immunoSEQ multiplex PCR; TCRdb stores in-frame clones only, minus some. The sample yields about 130,000 clones, about 82% seen once. The sequences come from PBMCs, collected around atezolizumab (anti-PD-L1) treatment. These receptors all come from a man between 50 and 59 years old with urothelial cancer.

With regard to this clone: This sample also contains other DNA sequences that code for the same CDR3. The chain employs TRBV10-2 and TRBJ1-2; D possibly corresponds to TRBD1 (6 bases). Deletions cut 6 bases from V and 2 bases from J, with 7 bases between. The CDR3 is 12 residues long. Germline CDR1 reads WSHSY; CDR2 reads SAAADI. This CDR3 is CASRGQNYGYTF. CDR3 nucleotides: TGCGCCAGCAGAGGACAGAACTATGGCTACACCTTC.

The chain recombines TRBV19 with TRBJ1-1; D is ambiguous. The CDR3 covers 13 residues. Per germline, CDR1 LNHDA and CDR2 SQIVND (reference sequence). V was pared by 1 base and J by 1 base, with 4 bases between. CDR3 coding DNA: TGTGCCAGTAGTATAGGTAAGAACACTGAAGCTTTCTTT. It codes for CASSIGKNTEAFF.

This chain joins TRBV5-1 and TRBJ2-7; TRBD2 might be the D (6 bases). The V gene's germline CDR1 is SGHRS and CDR2 YFSETQ. The CDR3 consists of 15 residues. The V end lost 3 bases, the J end lost 2 bases, and 15 bases lay between the germline ends. CDR3 residues: CASSSEGTRTYEQYF. The DNA of the CDR3 is TGCGCCAGCAGCTCGGAGGGGACCCGAACCTACGAGCAGTACTTC.

The gene calls are TRBV28 and TRBJ1-1; D is perhaps TRBD1 (5 bases). CDR1 MDHEN and CDR2 SYDVKM come from the germline V gene. The CDR3 spans 15 residues. Trimming removed 3 bases at V and 6 bases at J, with 17 bases between. In nucleotides, the CDR3 is TGTGCCAGCAGTTTCGGAAGGGGTGGAGTCGCTGAAGCTTTCTTT. Protein: CASSFGRGGVAEAFF.

This chain uses TRBV6-6 with TRBJ2-6; D gene ambiguous. V lost 7 bases to trimming and J lost 1 base, with 8 bases between them. The CDR3 contains 14 residues. Germline CDR1 reads MNHNY; CDR2 reads SVGAGI (reference sequence). The CDR3 here is CASNSRSGANVLTF. CDR3 sequence (DNA): TGTGCCAGCAATTCCAGGTCTGGGGCCAACGTCCTGACTTTC.

This rearrangement joins TRBV6-5 to TRBJ2-5, with 13 bases that match TRBD2. With 7 bases clipped from V and 7 bases from J, the junction kept 9 bases outside the gene matches. Germline V lookup: CDR1 MNHEY, CDR2 SVGAGI. This CDR3 contains 15 residues. CDR3 in amino acids: CASKQGLAGLVTQYF. The DNA of the CDR3 is TGTGCCAGCAAACAGGGACTAGCGGGATTGGTGACCCAGTACTTC.

V gene TRBV18 combines with J gene TRBJ1-2; a weak D match, TRBD1 (5 bases). The CDR3 consists of 14 residues. The V and J ends lost 5 bases and 4 bases respectively, with 14 bases between them. Looked up from germline, CDR1 is KGHSH and CDR2 is LQKENI. CDR3 amino acids: CASSTTAPLYGYTF. Written as DNA, the CDR3 is TGTGCCAGCTCAACGACAGCACCCCTCTATGGCTACACCTTC.

This rearrangement joins TRBV7-9 to TRBJ2-7; no firm D call. Germline CDR1 and CDR2: SEHNR and FQNEAQ (reference sequence). Trimming pared 1 base from V and 2 bases from J, leaving 9 bases between. CDR3 length: 14 amino acids. The CDR3 here is CASSLDLKTYEQYF. The CDR3 DNA sequence: TGTGCCAGCAGCTTAGACTTGAAGACCTACGAGCAGTACTTC.

The chain links TRBV21-1 to TRBJ2-2; the table's D call of TRBD1 was not tested on the DNA. TRBV21-1 constitutes a pseudogene. The CDR3 covers 13 residues. The CDR3 is CASRDRNTGELFF. Here the CDR3 DNA reads TGTGCCAGCCGGGACAGGAACACCGGGGAGCTGTTTTTT.

Only a few counts were recorded for this clone. The chain employs TRBV7-8 and TRBJ1-2; D is unclear. The V end lost 1 base, the J end lost 8 bases, and 14 bases lay between the germline ends. The CDR3 sequence is 14 residues long. CDR1 is SGHVS and CDR2 is FQNEAQ in the germline V gene. CDR3 in amino acids: CASSLDYTGKGYTF. As DNA, the CDR3 is TGTGCCAGCAGCTTAGATTATACGGGGAAAGGCTACACCTTC.

The rearrangement joins TRBV11-2 to TRBJ2-2, with D unclear. The CDR3 contains 14 residues. Germline values: CDR1 SGHAT, CDR2 FQNNGV. V lost 0 bases to trimming and J lost 3 bases, with 5 bases between them. CDR3 DNA sequence: TGTGCCAGCAGCTTAGATCGCGACACCGGGGAGCTGTTTTTT. Its protein product is CASSLDRDTGELFF.